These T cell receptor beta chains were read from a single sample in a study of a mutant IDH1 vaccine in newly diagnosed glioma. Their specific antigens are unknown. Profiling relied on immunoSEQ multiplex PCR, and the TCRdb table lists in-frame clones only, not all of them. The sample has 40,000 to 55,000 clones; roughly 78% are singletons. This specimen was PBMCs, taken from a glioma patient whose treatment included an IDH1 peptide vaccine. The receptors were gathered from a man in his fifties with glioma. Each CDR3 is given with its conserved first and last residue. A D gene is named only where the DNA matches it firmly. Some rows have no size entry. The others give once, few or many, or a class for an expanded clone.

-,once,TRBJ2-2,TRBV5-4,CASSLGTNTGELFF,TGTGCCAGCAGCTTGGGCACGAACACCGGGGAGCTGTTTTTT
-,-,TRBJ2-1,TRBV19,CASRSGSSGNEQFF,TGTGCCAGTAGGTCCGGATCGAGCGGCAATGAGCAGTTCTTC
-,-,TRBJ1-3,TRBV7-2,CASSYNRNTIYF,TGTGCCAGCAGCTATAACCGAAACACCATATATTTT
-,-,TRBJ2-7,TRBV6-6,CASSRQTLMPYEQYF,TGTGCCAGCTCACGACAGACTCTAATGCCTTACGAGCAGTACTTC
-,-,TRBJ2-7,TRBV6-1,CASSVKSGYEQYF,TGTGCCAGCAGTGTGAAAAGTGGTTACGAGCAGTACTTC
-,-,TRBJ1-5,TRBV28,CASRTGAYQPQHF,TGTGCCAGCAGGACAGGCGCCTATCAGCCCCAGCATTTT
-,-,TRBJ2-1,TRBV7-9,CASSPLRVLRDGNEQFF,TGTGCCAGCAGCCCCCTCCGGGTCCTAAGGGATGGGAATGAGCAGTTCTTC
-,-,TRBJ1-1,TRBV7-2,CASSHRNTNTEAFF,TGTGCCAGCAGCCACAGGAATACGAACACTGAAGCTTTCTTT
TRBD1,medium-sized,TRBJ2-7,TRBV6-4,CASSKTGTGEQYF,TGTGCCAGCAGCAAGACAGGGACGGGCGAGCAGTACTTC
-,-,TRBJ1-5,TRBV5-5,CASGVAGGEPQHF,TGTGCCAGCGGGGTGGCAGGCGGAGAGCCCCAGCATTTT
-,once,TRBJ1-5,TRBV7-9,CASSWGGSNQPQHF,TGTGCCAGCAGCTGGGGCGGCAGCAATCAGCCCCAGCATTTT
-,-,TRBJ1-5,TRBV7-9,CASSREGQGGQPQHF,TGTGCCAGCAGCCGAGAGGGGCAGGGAGGTCAGCCCCAGCATTTT
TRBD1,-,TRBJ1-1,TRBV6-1,CASSEDRGGTEAFF,TGTGCCAGCAGTGAAGACAGGGGCGGCACTGAAGCTTTCTTT
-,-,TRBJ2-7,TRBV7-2,CASSLAFGGREQYF,TGTGCCAGCAGCTTAGCCTTCGGGGGCAGGGAGCAGTACTTC
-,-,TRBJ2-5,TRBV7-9,CASSLGVGVEETQYF,TGTGCCAGCAGCCTAGGGGTGGGAGTTGAAGAGACCCAGTACTTC
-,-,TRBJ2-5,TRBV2,CASSPEAGPETQYF,TGTGCCAGCAGCCCAGAGGCGGGCCCGGAGACCCAGTACTTC
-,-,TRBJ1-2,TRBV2,CASSPSPLYYGYTF,TGTGCCAGCAGTCCTTCCCCACTATACTATGGCTACACCTTC
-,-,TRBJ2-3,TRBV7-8,CASIPGRLYTDTQYF,TGTGCCAGCATCCCCGGCCGGCTTTACACAGATACGCAGTATTTT
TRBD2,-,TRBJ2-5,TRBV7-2,CASSPGKGGRETQYF,TGTGCCAGCAGCCCTGGGAAGGGAGGGCGAGAGACCCAGTACTTC
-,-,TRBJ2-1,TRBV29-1,CSVNPVEGGYYNEQFF,TGCAGCGTGAATCCCGTCGAGGGGGGCTACTACAATGAGCAGTTCTTC
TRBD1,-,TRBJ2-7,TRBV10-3,CATSDRGPYEQYF,TGTGCCACTTCGGACAGGGGGCCCTACGAGCAGTACTTC
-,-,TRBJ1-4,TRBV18,CASSPATGYNEKLFF,TGTGCCAGCTCACCAGCGACAGGCTACAATGAAAAACTGTTTTTT
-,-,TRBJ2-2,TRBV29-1,CSVSGRMNTGELFF,TGCAGCGTTTCGGGACGGATGAACACCGGGGAGCTGTTTTTT
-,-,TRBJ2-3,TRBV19,CASSITDTQYF,TGTGCCAGTAGTATAACAGATACGCAGTATTTT
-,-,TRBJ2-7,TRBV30,CAWTTASYEQYF,TGTGCCTGGACGACGGCATCCTACGAGCAGTACTTC
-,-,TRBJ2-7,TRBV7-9,CASSLSPGAGEQYF,TGTGCCAGCAGCTTATCCCCGGGGGCGGGGGAGCAGTACTTC
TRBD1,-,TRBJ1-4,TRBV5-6,CASSGVDRENEKLFF,TGTGCCAGCAGCGGGGTGGACAGGGAGAATGAAAAACTGTTTTTT
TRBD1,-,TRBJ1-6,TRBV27,CASSLSGDRVTSLHF,TGTGCCAGCAGTTTATCGGGGGACAGAGTTACATCCCTCCACTTT
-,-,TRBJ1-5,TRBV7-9,CASSLGGGNQPQHF,TGTGCCAGCAGCTTAGGGGGAGGCAATCAGCCCCAGCATTTT
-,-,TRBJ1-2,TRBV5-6,CASSLAGRGYTF,TGTGCCAGCAGCTTGGCCGGTAGGGGCTACACCTTC
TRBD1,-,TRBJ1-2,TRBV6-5,CASSSTRTGHGYTF,TGTGCCAGCAGTTCTACAAGGACAGGGCATGGCTACACCTTC
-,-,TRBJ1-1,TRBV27,CASSLTDRLNTEAFF,TGTGCCAGCAGTTTAACGGACAGATTGAACACTGAAGCTTTCTTT
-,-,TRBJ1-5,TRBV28,CASSPPPDGNQPQHF,TGTGCCAGCAGTCCCCCCCCGGACGGCAATCAGCCCCAGCATTTT
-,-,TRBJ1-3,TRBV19,CASADGSSGNTIYF,TGTGCCAGTGCGGACGGGAGCTCTGGAAACACCATATATTTT